A single T cell receptor beta chain is shown here with its context. These data originate in a study of blood T cell repertoires in COVID-19. Generated by immunoSEQ multiplex PCR, the TCRdb table keeps only in-frame clones and is missing some. The sample carries about 130,000 clones, approximately 89% recorded once. Germline CDR1 reads MNHEY; CDR2 reads SMNVEV (reference sequence). The CDR3 length is 13 residues. V gave up 10 bases and J gave up 1 base, with 11 bases separating them. This chain connects TRBV27 to TRBJ2-1, with a possible D match to TRBD1 (6 bases). The sequence was obtained from a man aged 45-60 years with acute or convalescent COVID-19. The specimen sequenced was peripheral blood. The CDR3 region is CATQGSSYNEQFF. For the CDR3, the DNA is TGTGCCACACAGGGTTCGTCCTACAATGAGCAGTTCTTC.